Shown below are 27 T cell receptor beta chains from a single sample sequenced in a study of blood T cell repertoires in COVID-19. Method: immunoSEQ multiplex PCR; TCRdb's copy keeps in-frame clones and lacks some. The table shows about 310,000 clones, with approximately 86% occurring only once. Sequenced sample: peripheral blood. The receptors stem from a man in his 70s with acute or convalescent COVID-19.

This clone was picked up a small number of times. The chain combines TRBV7-2 with TRBJ2-7; 7 bases align to TRBD1. The germline V gene has CDR1 SGHTA and CDR2 FQGNSA. This CDR3 spans 15 amino acids. V gave up 4 bases and J gave up 5 bases; unmatched junction bases: 11. CDR3 protein: CASSSPTGQKNEQYF. CDR3 DNA sequence: TGTGCCAGCAGCTCGCCTACGGGACAGAAGAACGAGCAGTACTTC.

This rearrangement joins TRBV6-2 or TRBV6-3 to TRBJ2-1; D perhaps matches TRBD1 (6 bases). V lost 4 bases and J 0 bases, leaving 10 bases between the germline ends. Germline-derived CDR1 and CDR2 are MNHEY and SVGEGT. The CDR3 sequence is 15 residues long. The CDR3 loop reads CASSWARGSYNEQFF. The CDR3 region has the DNA TGTGCCAGCAGTTGGGCCAGGGGCTCCTACAATGAGCAGTTCTTC.

The chain recombines TRBV7-9 with TRBJ2-5, with D maybe TRBD1 (6 bases). V lost 2 bases and J 3 bases, leaving 13 bases between the germline ends. CDR3 length: 15 residues. Germline values: CDR1 SEHNR, CDR2 FQNEAQ (reference sequence). CDR3 loop: CASSLTPPGEETQYF. The CDR3 nucleotides are TGTGCCAGCAGCTTAACCCCCCCAGGGGAAGAGACCCAGTACTTC.

The V and J genes are TRBV5-4 and TRBJ2-3; 9 nucleotides match TRBD1. Per germline, CDR1 SGHNT and CDR2 YYREEE (reference sequence). The CDR3 spans 14 residues. The V segment lost 4 bases and the J segment 4 bases; nucleotides outside the gene matches: 4. CDR3 nucleotide sequence: TGTGCCAGCAGCCTACAGGGGGCGTCAGATACGCAGTATTTT. It yields the protein CASSLQGASDTQYF.

The CDR3 DNA reads TGTGCCAGCAGCGCCGTGGCAGGGTGGTTCTATGGCTACACCTTC. Protein product: CASSAVAGWFYGYTF. V is TRBV14 and J is TRBJ1-2; a possible D gene is TRBD1 (5 bases). Germline lookup yields CDR1 SGHDN and CDR2 FVKESK. V dropped 5 bases and J dropped 4 bases, with 17 bases sitting between them. The CDR3 spans 15 residues.

The chain has TRBV6-5 and TRBJ2-5; TRBD2 matches 11 bases. J was trimmed by 2 bases and V by 5 bases; bases with no gene match: 1. The CDR3 is 14 amino acids. From germline, CDR1 is MNHEY and CDR2 SVGAGI. CDR3 protein: CASSRLAGQETQYF. The CDR3 DNA is TGTGCCAGCAGTAGACTAGCGGGGCAAGAGACCCAGTACTTC.

This chain uses TRBV5-1 with TRBJ2-5; D possibly corresponds to TRBD1 (7 bases). The CDR3 covers 15 residues. CDR1 is SGHRS, CDR2 YFSETQ, per germline. V was trimmed by 2 bases and J by 4 bases, leaving 15 bases between them. The CDR3 DNA follows: TGCGCCAGCAGCTTTTCAGGGGGGCGAGGAGAGACCCAGTACTTC. Protein product: CASSFSGGRGETQYF. The whole variable domain, remainder taken from reference TRBV5-1 and TRBJ2-5, is KAGVTQTPRYLIKTRGQQVTLSCSPISGHRSVSWYQQTPGQGLQFLFEYFSETQRNKGNFPGRFSGRQFSNSRSEMNVSTLELGDSALYLCASSFSGGRGETQYFGPGTRLLVL.

Details on this clone: Distinct nucleotide sequences in the sample also encode this CDR3. The gene calls are TRBV28 and TRBJ2-3; possible D gene TRBD2, 6 bases. Germline CDR1 and CDR2: MDHEN and SYDVKM. The CDR3 sequence is 13 residues long. The V end lost 2 bases, the J end lost 3 bases, and 6 bases lay between the germline ends. The chain's CDR3 is CASSLGGTDTQYF. The CDR3, as DNA: TGTGCCAGCAGTTTAGGAGGGACAGATACGCAGTATTTT.

J is TRBJ2-2 and V is TRBV10-1, with D uncertain. Germline lookup yields CDR1 WNHNN and CDR2 SYGVQD (reference sequence). The CDR3 is 13 residues long. V was trimmed by 4 bases and J by 5 bases, leaving 8 bases between them. The CDR3 coding sequence is TGCGCCAGCAGTGTGACTCAAACCGGGGAGCTGTTTTTT. It yields the protein CASSVTQTGELFF.

This CDR3 reads CASSLGSHSGTDTQYF. The CDR3 DNA follows: TGTGCCAGCAGTTTAGGTTCCCATTCCGGGACAGATACGCAGTATTTT. J is TRBJ2-3 and V is TRBV27; D unresolved. Trimming pared 2 bases from V and 3 bases from J, leaving 15 bases between. Looked up from germline, CDR1 is MNHEY and CDR2 is SMNVEV (reference sequence). The CDR3 has 16 amino acids.

This sequence joins TRBV15 and TRBJ2-1; the match to TRBD2 covers 8 bases. Germline V gene data show CDR1 as LNHNV and CDR2 as YYDKDF (reference sequence). This CDR3 spans 17 amino acids. With V trimmed by 0 bases and J by 4 bases, 8 bases remained unmatched. As DNA, the CDR3 is TGTGCCACCAGCAGAGATCCAGCGGGGGCATTTTACAATGAGCAGTTCTTC. This sequence encodes CATSRDPAGAFYNEQFF.

Remarks on this clone: This sample also contains other DNA sequences that code for the same CDR3. This chain connects TRBV5-1 to TRBJ1-4; possible D gene TRBD1, 5 bases. Trimming stripped 2 bases from V and 1 base from J, with 6 bases between. This CDR3 contains 14 residues. The germline V gene encodes CDR1 SGHRS and CDR2 YFSETQ. The DNA for the CDR3 is TGCGCCAGCAGCTTCCAGGGAACTAATGAAAAACTGTTTTTT. It encodes CASSFQGTNEKLFF.

J is TRBJ1-5 and V is TRBV24-1; no clear D gene. Trimming stripped 4 bases from V and 0 bases from J, with 12 bases between. From germline, CDR1 is KGHDR and CDR2 SFDVKD. The CDR3 covers 16 residues. CDR3 bases: TGTGCCACCAGTGAAGGAGGACGGTATAGCAATCAGCCCCAGCATTTT. Its translation is CATSEGGRYSNQPQHF.

V and J are TRBV3-1 (or the pseudogene TRBV3-2) and TRBJ1-1; 7 nucleotides agree with TRBD1. The CDR3 covers 14 residues. Losses at the gene ends were 4 bases for V and 4 bases for J; bases not matched to a gene: 6. CDR1 is LGHDT and CDR2 is YNNKEL in the germline V gene (reference sequence). The CDR3 protein is CASSPHRGGTEAFF. In DNA, the CDR3 is TGTGCCAGCAGCCCCCACAGGGGTGGCACTGAAGCTTTCTTT.

V gene TRBV7-8 combines with J gene TRBJ2-5; D might be TRBD1 (5 bases). V lost 5 bases, J lost 5 bases, and 18 bases lay in between. In germline, CDR1 is SGHVS, CDR2 FQNEAQ. The CDR3 runs 15 residues. CDR3 residues: CASSPTLSRAETQYF. CDR3 sequence (DNA): TGTGCCAGCAGCCCTACCCTGAGCAGGGCTGAGACCCAGTACTTC.

About this clone: One junction end does not reproduce the germline sequence, and a read error may be involved. The gene calls are TRBV4-3 and TRBJ2-1; D is possibly TRBD1 (6 bases). This CDR3 region has 14 residues. In germline, CDR1 is LGHNA, CDR2 YSLEER. CDR3 in amino acids: CASSQDYLAGVLIF. As DNA, the CDR3 is TGCGCCAGCAGCCAAGATTATCTGGCAGGGGTCCTAATCTTC.

The gene calls are TRBV4-1 and TRBJ1-4; 10 bases fit TRBD1. Germline trimming cut 4 bases from V and 7 bases from J; bases unmatched to any gene: 6. CDR3 length: 15 amino acids. Germline CDR1 is MGHRA and CDR2 is YSYEKL. CDR3 DNA: TGCGCCAGCAGCCCCCCGGGACAGGGGAGTGAAAAACTGTTTTTT. Amino acid sequence: CASSPPGQGSEKLFF.

V and J are TRBV19 and TRBJ2-2; D ambiguous. V was clipped by 0 bases and J by 3 bases, with 8 bases between them. Germline CDR1 LNHDA, CDR2 SQIVND (reference sequence). The CDR3 consists of 15 residues. The CDR3 here is CASSIDLLYTGELFF. CDR3 in DNA: TGTGCCAGTAGTATAGATTTATTGTACACCGGGGAGCTGTTTTTT.

This chain uses TRBV15 with TRBJ2-5, with unresolved D. The CDR3 has 13 amino acids. The germline V gene encodes CDR1 LNHNV and CDR2 YYDKDF (reference sequence). V lost 0 bases to trimming and J lost 2 bases, with 4 bases between them. The CDR3 loop is CATSRDPQETQYF. The DNA of the CDR3 is TGTGCCACCAGCAGAGATCCACAAGAGACCCAGTACTTC.

The chain combines TRBV6-1 with TRBJ2-3; TRBD2 matches 15 bases. The germline V gene encodes CDR1 MNHNS and CDR2 SASEGT. V was pared by 6 bases and J by 6 bases, with 4 bases of the junction left unmatched. This CDR3 is 15 amino acids long. The CDR3 DNA sequence: TGTGCCAGCAGCGGACTAGCGGGGGGGCGTGATACGCAGTATTTT. Residues: CASSGLAGGRDTQYF.

CDR3 region: CASSVNTDTQYF. DNA of the CDR3: TGTGCCAGTAGTGTTAACACAGATACGCAGTATTTT. The genes are TRBV19 and TRBJ2-3; the D is unclear. Per germline, CDR1 LNHDA and CDR2 SQIVND (reference sequence). There are 12 residues in the CDR3. Trimming pared 5 bases from V and 2 bases from J, leaving 5 bases between.

V gene TRBV6-1 combines with J gene TRBJ1-2, with 7 bases lining up with TRBD1. In germline, CDR1 is MNHNS, CDR2 SASEGT. This CDR3 is built from 14 residues. The ends lost 2 bases at V and 8 bases at J; junction bases unmatched: 8. CDR3 bases: TGTGCCAGCAGTGAAACGGTGACAGGGTGGGGCTACACCTTC. Translated, it gives CASSETVTGWGYTF.

The gene calls are TRBV5-1 and TRBJ1-4; TRBD1 aligns across 9 bases. V lost 0 bases to trimming and J lost 5 bases; unmatched junction nucleotides: 2. Germline V CDR1 and CDR2: SGHRS, YFSETQ. The CDR3 loop spans 15 amino acids. CDR3 residues: CASSLGDRENEKLFF. The CDR3, as DNA: TGCGCCAGCAGCTTGGGGGACAGGGAAAATGAAAAACTGTTTTTT.

The genes are TRBV28 and TRBJ1-2; the D gene is possibly TRBD1 (6 bases). Germline-derived CDR1 and CDR2 are MDHEN and SYDVKM. The CDR3 is 14 amino acids. The V end was cut by 4 bases, the J end by 4 bases, with 13 bases between. Written as DNA, the CDR3 is TGTGCCAGCAGTTCGGGGGGGGCAATCTATGGCTACACCTTC. Its translation: CASSSGGAIYGYTF.

The count of this clone is one. This chain links TRBV4-1 with TRBJ2-2, with TRBD2 matching 12 bases. CDR3 size: 18 residues. The V and J ends lost 0 bases and 4 bases, in that order; junction bases with no gene match: 6. Germline V gene data show CDR1 as MGHRA and CDR2 as YSYEKL. The CDR3 is CASSQDPSGGARTGELFF. As DNA, the CDR3 is TGCGCCAGCAGCCAAGACCCTAGCGGGGGGGCTCGCACCGGGGAGCTGTTTTTT.

In its sample, this clone was seen once. The chain has TRBV11-2 and TRBJ2-2, with 9 nucleotides matching TRBD1. The V and J ends lost 5 bases and 2 bases, in that order; junction bases with no gene match: 12. The CDR3 covers 18 residues. Per germline, CDR1 SGHAT and CDR2 FQNNGV. The CDR3 region is CASSLLRGQGSNTGELFF. The CDR3 DNA reads TGTGCCAGCAGCCTTCTCAGGGGACAGGGAAGCAACACCGGGGAGCTGTTTTTT.

The chain joins TRBV5-1 to TRBJ1-6, with D maybe TRBD1 (5 bases). The CDR3 has 14 residues. With 3 bases removed from V and 7 bases from J, the gap between germline ends came to 11 bases. Germline V CDR1 and CDR2: SGHRS, YFSETQ. The CDR3 loop is CASSSGAVNSPLHF. In DNA form, the CDR3 reads TGCGCCAGCAGCTCTGGGGCAGTAAATTCACCCCTCCACTTT.